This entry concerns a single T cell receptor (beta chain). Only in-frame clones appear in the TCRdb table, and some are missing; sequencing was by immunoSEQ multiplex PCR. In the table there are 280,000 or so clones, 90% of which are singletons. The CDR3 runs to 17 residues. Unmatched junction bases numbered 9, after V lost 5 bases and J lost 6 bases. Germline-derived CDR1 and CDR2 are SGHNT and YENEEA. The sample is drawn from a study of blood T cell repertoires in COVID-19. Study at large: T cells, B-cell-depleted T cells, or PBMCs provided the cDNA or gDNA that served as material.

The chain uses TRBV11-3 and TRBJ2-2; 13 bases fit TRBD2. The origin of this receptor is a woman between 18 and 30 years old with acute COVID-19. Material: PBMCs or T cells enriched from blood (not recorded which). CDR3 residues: CASSPSGLAGNSGELFF. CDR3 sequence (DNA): TGTGCCAGCAGCCCCTCGGGACTAGCGGGAAACTCCGGGGAGCTGTTTTTT.